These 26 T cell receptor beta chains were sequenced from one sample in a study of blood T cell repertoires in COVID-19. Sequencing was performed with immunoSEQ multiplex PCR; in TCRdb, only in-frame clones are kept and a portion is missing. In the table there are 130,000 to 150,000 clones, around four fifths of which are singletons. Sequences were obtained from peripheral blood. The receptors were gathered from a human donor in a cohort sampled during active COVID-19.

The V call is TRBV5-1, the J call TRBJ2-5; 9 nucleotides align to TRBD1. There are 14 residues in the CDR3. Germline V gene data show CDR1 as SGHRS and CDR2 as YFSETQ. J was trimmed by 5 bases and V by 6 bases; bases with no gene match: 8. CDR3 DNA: TGCGCCAGCACGGGACAGGGTTATCCGGAGACCCAGTACTTC. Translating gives CASTGQGYPETQYF.

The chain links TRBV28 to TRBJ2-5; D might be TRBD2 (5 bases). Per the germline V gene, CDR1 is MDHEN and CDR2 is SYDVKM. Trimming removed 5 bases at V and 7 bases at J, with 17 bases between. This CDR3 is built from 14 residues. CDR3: CASSPRRRIRTQYF. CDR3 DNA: TGTGCCAGCAGTCCCCGGAGGCGAATTCGGACCCAGTACTTC.

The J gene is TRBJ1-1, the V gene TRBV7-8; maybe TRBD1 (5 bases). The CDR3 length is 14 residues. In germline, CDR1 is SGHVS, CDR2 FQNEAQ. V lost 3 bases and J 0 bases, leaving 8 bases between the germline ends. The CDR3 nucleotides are TGTGCCAGCAGCTTGGGACTCGTGAACACTGAAGCTTTCTTT. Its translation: CASSLGLVNTEAFF.

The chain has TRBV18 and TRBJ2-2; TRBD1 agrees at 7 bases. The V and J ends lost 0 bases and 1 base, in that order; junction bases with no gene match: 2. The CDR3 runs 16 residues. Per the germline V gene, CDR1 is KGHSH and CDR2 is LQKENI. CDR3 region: CASSPPRQGNTGELFF. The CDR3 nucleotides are TGTGCCAGCTCACCACCGAGACAGGGGAACACCGGGGAGCTGTTTTTT.

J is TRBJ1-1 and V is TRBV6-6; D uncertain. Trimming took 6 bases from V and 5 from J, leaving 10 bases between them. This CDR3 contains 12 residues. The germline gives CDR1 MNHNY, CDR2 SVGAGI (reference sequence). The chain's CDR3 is CASRSPGTEAFF. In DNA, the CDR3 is TGTGCCAGCAGATCACCGGGGACTGAAGCTTTCTTT.

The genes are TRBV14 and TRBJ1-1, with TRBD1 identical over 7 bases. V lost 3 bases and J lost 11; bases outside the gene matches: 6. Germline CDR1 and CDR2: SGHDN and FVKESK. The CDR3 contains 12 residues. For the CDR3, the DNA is TGTGCCAGCAGCCATGGGACAGTCAGGGCTTTCTTT. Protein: CASSHGTVRAFF.

CDR3 residues: CARPVGKDRQRTDTQYF. Written as DNA, the CDR3 is TGCGCCAGACCGGTGGGGAAGGACAGGCAAAGGACAGATACGCAGTATTTT. V is TRBV5-1 and J is TRBJ2-3, with 7 bases identical to TRBD1. The CDR3 totals 17 residues. V was pared by 8 bases and J by 3 bases, with 18 bases of the junction left unmatched. CDR1 and CDR2 from the germline V gene are SGHRS and YFSETQ.

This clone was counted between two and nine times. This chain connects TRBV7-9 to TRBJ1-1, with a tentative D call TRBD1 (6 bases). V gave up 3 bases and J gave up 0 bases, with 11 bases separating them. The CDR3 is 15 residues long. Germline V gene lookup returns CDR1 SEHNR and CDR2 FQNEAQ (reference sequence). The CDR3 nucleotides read TGTGCCAGCAGCTTTCCAGGGGTGATGAACACTGAAGCTTTCTTT. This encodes CASSFPGVMNTEAFF.

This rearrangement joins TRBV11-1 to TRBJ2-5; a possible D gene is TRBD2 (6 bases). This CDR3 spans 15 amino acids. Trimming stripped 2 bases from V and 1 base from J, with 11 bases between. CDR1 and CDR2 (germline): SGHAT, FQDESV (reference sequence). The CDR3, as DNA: TGTGCCAGCAGCTTAAGGACTACCCCCCAAGAGACCCAGTACTTC. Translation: CASSLRTTPQETQYF. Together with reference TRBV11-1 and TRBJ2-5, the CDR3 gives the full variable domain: EAEVAQSPRYKITEKSQAVAFWCDPISGHATLYWYRQILGQGPELLVQFQDESVVDDSQLPKDRFSAERLKGVDSTLKIQPAELGDSAMYLCASSLRTTPQETQYFGPGTRLLVL.

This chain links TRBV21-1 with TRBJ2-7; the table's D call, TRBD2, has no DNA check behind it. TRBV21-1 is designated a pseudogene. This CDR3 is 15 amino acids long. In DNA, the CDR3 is TGTGCCAGCAGCAAAGACCCTAGCGGAGCCTACGAGCAGTACTTC. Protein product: CASSKDPSGAYEQYF.

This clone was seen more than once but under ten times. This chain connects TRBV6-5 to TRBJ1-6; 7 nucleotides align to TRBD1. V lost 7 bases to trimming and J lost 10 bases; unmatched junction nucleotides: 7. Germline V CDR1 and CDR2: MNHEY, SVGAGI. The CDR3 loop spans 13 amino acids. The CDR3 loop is CASKRQGPSPLHF. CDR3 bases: TGTGCCAGCAAAAGACAGGGTCCCTCACCCCTCCACTTT.

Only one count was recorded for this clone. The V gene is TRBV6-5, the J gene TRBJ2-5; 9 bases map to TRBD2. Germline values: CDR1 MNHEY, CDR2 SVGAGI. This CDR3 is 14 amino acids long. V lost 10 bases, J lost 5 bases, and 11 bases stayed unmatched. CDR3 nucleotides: TGTGCCACCAGACCCCCTAGCGGGGTGGAGACCCAGTACTTC. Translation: CATRPPSGVETQYF.

The CDR3 sequence: CASSLQIWSDDFSTDTQYF. The CDR3 DNA reads as TGTGCCAGCAGCTTACAAATATGGTCCGATGACTTTAGCACAGATACGCAGTATTTT. The V and J genes are TRBV7-9 and TRBJ2-3, with unresolved D. The CDR3 is made up of 19 amino acids. The germline V gene has CDR1 SEHNR and CDR2 FQNEAQ (reference sequence). V lost 2 bases and J 0 bases, leaving 21 bases between the germline ends.

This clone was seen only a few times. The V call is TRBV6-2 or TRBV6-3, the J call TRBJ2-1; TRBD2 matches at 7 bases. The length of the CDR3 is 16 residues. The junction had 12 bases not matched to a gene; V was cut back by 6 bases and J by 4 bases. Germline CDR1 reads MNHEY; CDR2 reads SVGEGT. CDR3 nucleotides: TGTGCCAGCAGCCAATCGGGTCTAGCGGTATACAATGAGCAGTTCTTC. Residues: CASSQSGLAVYNEQFF.

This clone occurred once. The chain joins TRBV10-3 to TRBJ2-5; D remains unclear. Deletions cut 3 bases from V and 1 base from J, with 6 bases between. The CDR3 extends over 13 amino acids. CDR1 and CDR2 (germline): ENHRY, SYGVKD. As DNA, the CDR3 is TGTGCCATCAGTGAAACCGGCCAAGAGACCCAGTACTTC. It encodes CAISETGQETQYF.

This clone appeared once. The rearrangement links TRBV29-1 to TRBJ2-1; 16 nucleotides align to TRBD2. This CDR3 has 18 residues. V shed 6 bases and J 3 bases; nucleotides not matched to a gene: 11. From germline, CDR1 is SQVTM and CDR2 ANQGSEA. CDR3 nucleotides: TGCAGCGTCCCGTCCGGGACTAGCGGGAGGGAGTACTACAATGAGCAGTTCTTC. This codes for CSVPSGTSGREYYNEQFF.

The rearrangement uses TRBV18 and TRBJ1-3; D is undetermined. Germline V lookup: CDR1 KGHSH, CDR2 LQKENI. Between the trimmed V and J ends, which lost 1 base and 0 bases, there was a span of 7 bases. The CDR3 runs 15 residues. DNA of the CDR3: TGTGCCAGCTCACCACTCCCAGGCTCTGGAAACACCATATATTTT. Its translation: CASSPLPGSGNTIYF. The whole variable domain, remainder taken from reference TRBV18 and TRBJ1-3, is NAGVMQNPRHLVRRRGQEARLRCSPMKGHSHVYWYRQLPEEGLKFMVYLQKENIIDESGMPKERFSAEFPKEGPSILRIQQVVRGDSAAYFCASSPLPGSGNTIYFGEGSWLTVV.

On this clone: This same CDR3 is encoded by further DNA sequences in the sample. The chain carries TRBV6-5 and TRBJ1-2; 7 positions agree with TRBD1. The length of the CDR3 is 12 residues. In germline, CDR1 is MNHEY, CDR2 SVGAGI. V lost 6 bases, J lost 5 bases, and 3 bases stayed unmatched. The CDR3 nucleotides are TGTGCCAGCAGACCGACAGGGTATGGCTACACCTTC. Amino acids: CASRPTGYGYTF.

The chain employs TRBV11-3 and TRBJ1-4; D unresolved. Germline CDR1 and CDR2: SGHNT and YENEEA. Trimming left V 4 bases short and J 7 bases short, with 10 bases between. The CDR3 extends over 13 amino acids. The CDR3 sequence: CASSSGTGEKLFF. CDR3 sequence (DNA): TGTGCCAGCAGCTCTGGCACGGGTGAAAAACTGTTTTTT.

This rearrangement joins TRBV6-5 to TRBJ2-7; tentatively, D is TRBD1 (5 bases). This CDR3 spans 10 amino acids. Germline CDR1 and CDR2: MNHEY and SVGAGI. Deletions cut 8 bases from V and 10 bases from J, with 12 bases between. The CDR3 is CASSKWGQYF. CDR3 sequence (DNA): TGTGCCAGCTCTAAGTGGGGCCAGTACTTC.

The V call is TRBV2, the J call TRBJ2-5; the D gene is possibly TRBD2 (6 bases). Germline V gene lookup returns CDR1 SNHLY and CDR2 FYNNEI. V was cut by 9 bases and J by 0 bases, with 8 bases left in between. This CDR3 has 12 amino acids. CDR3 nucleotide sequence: TGTGCCAGTAGCGGAGACCAAGAGACCCAGTACTTC. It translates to CASSGDQETQYF.

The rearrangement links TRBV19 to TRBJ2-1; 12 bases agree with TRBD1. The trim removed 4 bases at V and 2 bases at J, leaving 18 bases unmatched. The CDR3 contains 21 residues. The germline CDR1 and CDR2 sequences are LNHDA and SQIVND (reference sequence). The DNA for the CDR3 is TGTGCCAGTAGTAGGTACCGGTCCGGGACAGGGGGCTGGGGCCCCTACAATGAGCAGTTCTTC. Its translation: CASSRYRSGTGGWGPYNEQFF.

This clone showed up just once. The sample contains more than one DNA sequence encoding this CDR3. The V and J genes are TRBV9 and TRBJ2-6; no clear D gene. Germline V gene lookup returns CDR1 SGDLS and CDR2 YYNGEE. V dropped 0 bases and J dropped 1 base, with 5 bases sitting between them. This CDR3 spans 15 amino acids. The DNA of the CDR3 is TGTGCCAGCAGCGTAGCCGGTTCTGGGGCCAACGTCCTGACTTTC. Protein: CASSVAGSGANVLTF. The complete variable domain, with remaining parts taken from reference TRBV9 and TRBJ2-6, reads DSGVTQTPKHLITATGQRVTLRCSPRSGDLSVYWYQQSLDQGLQFLIQYYNGEERAKGNILERFSAQQFPDLHSELNLSSLELGDSALYFCASSVAGSGANVLTFGAGSRLTVL.

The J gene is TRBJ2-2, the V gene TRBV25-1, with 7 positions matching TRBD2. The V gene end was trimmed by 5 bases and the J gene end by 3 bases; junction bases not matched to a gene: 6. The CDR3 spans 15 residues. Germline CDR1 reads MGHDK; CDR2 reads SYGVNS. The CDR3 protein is CASSQAGRDTGELFF. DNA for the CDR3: TGTGCCAGCAGTCAAGCGGGACGAGACACCGGGGAGCTGTTTTTT.

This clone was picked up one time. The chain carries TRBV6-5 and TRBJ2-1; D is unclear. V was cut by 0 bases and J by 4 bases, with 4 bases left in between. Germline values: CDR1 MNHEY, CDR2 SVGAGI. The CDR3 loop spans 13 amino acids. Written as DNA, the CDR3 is TGTGCCAGCAGTTACTCGAGTTACAATGAGCAGTTCTTC. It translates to CASSYSSYNEQFF.

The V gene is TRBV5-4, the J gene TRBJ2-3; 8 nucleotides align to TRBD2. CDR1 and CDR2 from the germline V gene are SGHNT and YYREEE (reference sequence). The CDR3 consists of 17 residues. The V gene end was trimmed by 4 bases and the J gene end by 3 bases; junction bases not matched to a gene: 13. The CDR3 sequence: CASSQGSSGSRTDTQYF. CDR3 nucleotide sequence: TGTGCCAGCAGCCAAGGGTCAAGCGGGAGTAGAACAGATACGCAGTATTTT.